This T cell receptor beta chain is drawn from a study of blood T cell repertoires in COVID-19. This CDR3 region has 14 residues. The germline V gene encodes CDR1 SNHLY and CDR2 FYNNEI. Trimming took off 3 bases at V and 6 bases at J, with 14 bases between the two ends. Profiled with immunoSEQ multiplex PCR; TCRdb holds only in-frame clones, not every one. In the table there are a few hundred thousand clones, about 84% of which are singletons. Input material: peripheral blood. The sequence was collected from an elderly man with acute or convalescent COVID-19. This sequence joins TRBV2 and TRBJ1-2; D gene uncertain. The CDR3 spells CASSEGPGWDGYTF. The CDR3 region has the DNA TGTGCCAGCAGTGAGGGTCCGGGATGGGATGGCTACACCTTC.